This T cell receptor beta chain appears in the sequencing data of a study of T cell responses to AZD1222 COVID-19 vaccine. Study conclusions and caveats: Repertoire samples came only from after the peak T cell response.

To note about this clone: As yet, its antigen is unknown.

V lost 7 bases, J lost 0 bases, and 4 bases stayed unmatched. CDR1 and CDR2 (germline): MDHEN, SYDVKM. The CDR3 is 14 amino acids. The protocol was immunoSEQ multiplex PCR, while the TCRdb copy is restricted to in-frame clones and leaves out a portion. The table includes approximately 140,000 clones, 90% detected once. The receptor's source is an adult who received the AZD1222 COVID-19 vaccine. The sample here was peripheral blood, taken 28 days after the second AZD1222 dose. The chain joins TRBV28 to TRBJ2-3, with TRBD2 identical over 7 bases. CDR3 sequence reads: CASTTSVSTDTQYF. The CDR3 coding sequence is TGTGCCAGCACAACTAGCGTGAGCACAGATACGCAGTATTTT. The full variable domain, its missing parts supplied by reference TRBV28 and TRBJ2-3, is DVKVTQSSRYLVKRTGEKVFLECVQDMDHENMFWYRQDPGLGLRLIYFSYDVKMKEKGDIPEGYSVSREKKERFSLILESASTNQTSMYLCASTTSVSTDTQYFGPGTRLTVL.